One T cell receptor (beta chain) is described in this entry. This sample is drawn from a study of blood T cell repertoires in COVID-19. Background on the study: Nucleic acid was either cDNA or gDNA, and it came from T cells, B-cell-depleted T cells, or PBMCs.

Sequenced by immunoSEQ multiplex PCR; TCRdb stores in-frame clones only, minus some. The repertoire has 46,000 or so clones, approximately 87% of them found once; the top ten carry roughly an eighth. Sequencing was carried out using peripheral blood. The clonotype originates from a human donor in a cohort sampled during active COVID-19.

CDR3 coding DNA: TGTGCCAGCAGCCAGATATGGTGGGGCACCTCTGGAAACACCATATATTTT. As protein: CASSQIWWGTSGNTIYF. The chain uses TRBV3-1 (or the pseudogene TRBV3-2) and TRBJ1-3; the D gene is possibly TRBD1 (5 bases). Per germline, CDR1 LGHDT and CDR2 YNNKEL (reference sequence). CDR3 length equals 17 residues. V lost 3 bases to trimming and J lost 0 bases, with 15 bases between them.